This TCR beta chain was recovered during a study of tissue T cells after allogeneic stem cell transplantation. This research-autopsy study prospectively enrolled adult allogeneic hematopoietic cell transplant recipients with steroid-refractory graft-versus-host disease. Repertoires were generated with immunoSEQ multiplex PCR, while TCRdb's copy carries only in-frame clones and drops some. The sample includes about 2,900 clones, under 75% of them seen just once. Trimming took 1 base from V and 6 from J; bases not matched to a gene: 16. Germline-derived CDR1 and CDR2 are KGHDR and SFDVKD. The CDR3 runs 19 residues.

The TCR sequence derives from a male patient at least 60 years old with steroid-refractory graft-versus-host disease after an allogeneic stem cell transplant. Some of these T cells may belong to the graft donor. The source was descending colon tissue, collected at autopsy. This chain connects TRBV24-1 to TRBJ2-1; TRBD2 aligns across 8 bases. The CDR3 reads CATSDLRALSGSGGNEQFF. The CDR3 DNA sequence: TGTGCCACCAGTGATTTAAGGGCGCTGAGCGGGAGTGGGGGCAATGAGCAGTTCTTC.